These 18 T cell receptor beta chains came from one sample sequenced in a study of T cell changes during pregnancy in multiple sclerosis. Method: immunoSEQ multiplex PCR; TCRdb's copy keeps in-frame clones and lacks some. Of some 71,000 clones listed, 90% to 95% are singletons. The material was CD4+ T cells from peripheral blood mononuclear cells, obtained in the third trimester of pregnancy. The receptors originated from a female donor in good health, enrolled as a control in a pregnancy study.

For the CDR3, the DNA is TGTGCCAGCACCTCTGGAGTCTGGGACATTCAGTACTTC. Protein sequence: CASTSGVWDIQYF. J is TRBJ2-4 and V is TRBV27; no definite D call. The V gene's germline CDR1 is MNHEY and CDR2 SMNVEV (reference sequence). V lost 7 bases and J lost 8, with 15 bases in between. There are 13 residues in the CDR3.

J is TRBJ2-2 and V is TRBV7-2; perhaps TRBD2 as D (6 bases). Trimming left V 4 bases short and J 3 bases short, with 12 bases between. The CDR3 is 15 amino acids. Germline values: CDR1 SGHTA, CDR2 FQGNSA. The CDR3 DNA reads as TGTGCCAGCAGCTCCGGAGGGGTGGACACCGGGGAGCTGTTTTTT. Its protein product is CASSSGGVDTGELFF. The entire variable domain, with the rest obtained from reference TRBV7-2 and TRBJ2-2, is as follows: GAGVSQSPSNKVTEKGKDVELRCDPISGHTALYWYRQSLGQGLEFLIYFQGNSAPDKSGLPSDRFSAERTGGSVSTLTIQRTQQEDSAVYLCASSSGGVDTGELFFGEGSRLTVL.

In DNA, the CDR3 is TGTGCCAGCAGCCTGGGGGGTGACAATTCACCCCTCCACTTT. Encoded protein: CASSLGGDNSPLHF. This chain connects TRBV6-1 to TRBJ1-6; possibly TRBD1 for D (5 bases). Trimming took 6 bases from V and 7 from J, leaving 13 bases between them. Germline V lookup: CDR1 MNHNS, CDR2 SASEGT. The CDR3 covers 14 residues.

J is TRBJ2-7 and V is TRBV11-2; 7 nucleotides match TRBD1. V lost 5 bases to trimming and J lost 5 bases; unmatched junction nucleotides: 3. The CDR3 loop spans 12 amino acids. The germline V gene has CDR1 SGHAT and CDR2 FQNNGV. The CDR3 region is CASSRTGDEQYF. In nucleotides, the CDR3 is TGTGCCAGCAGCCGAACAGGGGACGAGCAGTACTTC.

V usage is TRBV30 and J usage is TRBJ2-2; possibly TRBD2 for D (6 bases). CDR3 length equals 16 residues. Germline values: CDR1 GTSNPN, CDR2 SVGIG (reference sequence). Between the trimmed V and J ends, which lost 5 bases and 5 bases, there was a span of 21 bases. CDR3 sequence: CAWSPGLTSVTGELFF. The CDR3 DNA sequence: TGTGCCTGGTCACCGGGACTCACAAGTGTTACCGGGGAGCTGTTTTTT.

CDR3 in DNA: TGTGCCAGCAGCGGGACAGACTATTCACCCCTCCACTTT. Translating it yields CASSGTDYSPLHF. This chain uses TRBV6-5 with TRBJ1-6; 7 nucleotides align to TRBD1. Germline values: CDR1 MNHEY, CDR2 SVGAGI. This CDR3 contains 13 residues. Trimming at V came to 6 bases and at J to 8 bases, leaving 4 bases not matched to a gene.

This clone was counted once. The chain employs TRBV7-2 and TRBJ2-1; TRBD2 might be the D (7 bases). V lost 5 bases, J lost 5 bases, and 16 bases lay in between. Germline CDR1 and CDR2: SGHTA and FQGNSA. The CDR3 loop spans 15 amino acids. CDR3 sequence reads: CASSRQRGGNNEQFF. As DNA, the CDR3 is TGTGCCAGCAGCCGTCAGAGGGGGGGAAACAATGAGCAGTTCTTC. Based on the CDR3 plus reference TRBV7-2 and TRBJ2-1, the full variable domain is GAGVSQSPSNKVTEKGKDVELRCDPISGHTALYWYRQSLGQGLEFLIYFQGNSAPDKSGLPSDRFSAERTGGSVSTLTIQRTQQEDSAVYLCASSRQRGGNNEQFFGPGTRLTVL.

The chain uses TRBV19 and TRBJ2-3, with 12 positions matching TRBD1. With 7 bases clipped from V and 4 bases from J, the junction kept 3 bases outside the gene matches. The V gene's germline CDR1 is LNHDA and CDR2 SQIVND (reference sequence). This CDR3 has 14 amino acids. DNA of the CDR3: TGTGCCAGTAAAGGGACAGGGGGCGCAGATACGCAGTATTTT. It is translated as CASKGTGGADTQYF.

The chain has TRBV5-6 and TRBJ1-1; TRBD1 matches 7 bases. In germline, CDR1 is SGHDT, CDR2 YYEEEE. The V segment lost 4 bases and the J segment 6 bases; nucleotides outside the gene matches: 6. This CDR3 is built from 13 residues. This chain's CDR3 is CASSEGAPAEAFF. In DNA form, the CDR3 reads TGTGCCAGCAGCGAGGGGGCCCCAGCTGAAGCTTTCTTT. The full variable domain, in which reference TRBV5-6 and TRBJ1-1 provide the parts outside the CDR3, is DAGVTQSPTHLIKTRGQQVTLRCSPKSGHDTVSWYQQALGQGPQFIFQYYEEEERQRGNFPDRFSGHQFPNYSSELNVNALLLGDSALYLCASSEGAPAEAFFGQGTRLTVV.

The chain links TRBV27 to TRBJ2-7, with 15 nucleotides matching TRBD2. From germline, CDR1 is MNHEY and CDR2 SMNVEV (reference sequence). The CDR3 contains 19 residues. J gave up 0 bases and V 2 bases, and 8 bases lay outside the gene matches. The CDR3 nucleotides are TGTGCCAGCAGTTTAGTTGGACTAGCGGGGGGGAAGGACTCCTACGAGCAGTACTTC. This translates into CASSLVGLAGGKDSYEQYF.

This clone was recorded a few times. The chain couples TRBV19 to TRBJ1-1; 7 nucleotides line up with TRBD1. Looked up from germline, CDR1 is LNHDA and CDR2 is SQIVND (reference sequence). This CDR3 spans 11 amino acids. Losses at the gene ends were 11 bases for V and 10 bases for J; bases not matched to a gene: 10. CDR3 nucleotides: TGTGCCTCAACAGACAGGGATGGAGCTTTCTTT. Its translation: CASTDRDGAFF.

The DNA of the CDR3 is TGTGCCAGTAGTATAGCGGACAGGGAGGGCTCACCCCTCCACTTT. Amino acids: CASSIADREGSPLHF. This chain joins TRBV19 and TRBJ1-6; 8 bases agree with TRBD1. Trimming cost V 1 base and J 10 bases; bases outside gene matches: 6. Germline V gene sequence: CDR1 LNHDA, CDR2 SQIVND (reference sequence). This CDR3 spans 15 amino acids.

This sequence joins TRBV9 and TRBJ2-7; tentative D call: TRBD1 (6 bases). V was trimmed by 0 bases and J by 0 bases, leaving 10 bases between them. In germline, CDR1 is SGDLS, CDR2 YYNGEE. This CDR3 is built from 15 residues. The CDR3 DNA reads TGTGCCAGCAGCGTAGGAGGCAGGGGCTCCTACGAGCAGTACTTC. Protein: CASSVGGRGSYEQYF.

This sequence joins TRBV19 and TRBJ2-7; tentative D call: TRBD2 (5 bases). Germline CDR1 reads LNHDA; CDR2 reads SQIVND (reference sequence). The CDR3 loop spans 14 amino acids. V dropped 4 bases and J dropped 6 bases, with 16 bases sitting between them. The CDR3 DNA reads TGTGCCAGTAGTACCTCGGGGTCATCCGGCGAGCAGTACTTC. Residues: CASSTSGSSGEQYF.

The chain is built from TRBV18 and TRBJ2-3, with D hard to call. From germline, CDR1 is KGHSH and CDR2 LQKENI. The CDR3 runs 12 residues. Trimming took off 2 bases at V and 4 bases at J, with 4 bases between the two ends. CDR3 residues: CASSPSPDTQYF. The CDR3 bases are TGTGCCAGCTCACCAAGCCCAGATACGCAGTATTTT.

The V and J genes are TRBV30 and TRBJ1-1; the D gene is possibly TRBD1 (5 bases). From germline, CDR1 is GTSNPN and CDR2 SVGIG (reference sequence). The CDR3 covers 15 residues. The V end was cut by 1 base, the J end by 2 bases, with 14 bases between. This CDR3 reads CAWSDYRQKNTEAFF. In DNA form, the CDR3 reads TGTGCCTGGAGTGACTACCGACAGAAAAACACTGAAGCTTTCTTT.

This clone was seen only once. The V call is TRBV9, the J call TRBJ2-5; 11 nucleotides agree with TRBD2. J gave up 4 bases and V 3 bases, and 5 bases lay outside the gene matches. The CDR3 runs 15 residues. CDR1 SGDLS and CDR2 YYNGEE come from the germline V gene. The CDR3 loop reads CASSDSGGALETQYF. For the CDR3, the DNA is TGTGCCAGCAGCGATAGCGGGGGGGCATTAGAGACCCAGTACTTC.

This chain connects TRBV6-5 to TRBJ1-2; 9 nucleotides align to TRBD1. The germline gives CDR1 MNHEY, CDR2 SVGAGI. With 6 bases clipped from V and 5 bases from J, the junction kept 7 bases outside the gene matches. The CDR3 covers 14 residues. Here the CDR3 DNA reads TGTGCCAGCAGCCGGGACAGGGAGGCGTATGGCTACACCTTC. It translates to CASSRDREAYGYTF.